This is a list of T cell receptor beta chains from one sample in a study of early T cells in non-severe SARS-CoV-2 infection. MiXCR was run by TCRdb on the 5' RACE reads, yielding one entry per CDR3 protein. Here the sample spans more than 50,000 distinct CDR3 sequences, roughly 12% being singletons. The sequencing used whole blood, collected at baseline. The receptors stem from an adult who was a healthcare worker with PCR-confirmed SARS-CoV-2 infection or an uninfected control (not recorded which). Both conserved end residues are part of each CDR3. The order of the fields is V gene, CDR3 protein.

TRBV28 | CASSLSDSLDTQYF
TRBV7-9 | CASSGITRETQYF
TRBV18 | CASSPQAGGNQPQHF
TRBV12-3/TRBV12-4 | CASSWGGQGNYGYTF
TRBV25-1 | CASSERGADTDTQYF
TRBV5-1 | CASSADRNQPQHF
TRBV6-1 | CASRSRGKGQPQHF
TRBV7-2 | CASSPGGVIYNEQFF
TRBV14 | CASGPQGIQYF
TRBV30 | CAWGLTKETQYF
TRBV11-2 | CASSPGQGIDYGYTF
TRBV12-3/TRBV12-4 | CASSFGLAAYNEQFF
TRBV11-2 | CASSVGQGTYEQYF
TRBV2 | CASTETGSPYGYTF
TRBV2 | CASSEETSGRPYNEQFF
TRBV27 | CASSLRGGEQYF
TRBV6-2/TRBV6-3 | CASSRQDNQPQHF
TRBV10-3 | CAFSGASYNEQFF
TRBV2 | CASRPTGEGTYEQYF
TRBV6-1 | CASMNRGTDTQYF
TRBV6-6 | CASNPGPNEDEAFF
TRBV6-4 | CASSDSTGVDEQFF
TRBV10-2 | CASTDQGNTEAFF
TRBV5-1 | CASSLISGQGAHEQYF
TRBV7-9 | CASSLERARETQYF
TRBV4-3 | CASSQGITDTDTQYF
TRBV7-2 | CASSSLVENEQFF
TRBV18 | CASSPGTRTEAFF
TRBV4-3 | CASSHILVSRAPRDTQYF
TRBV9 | CASSPEGRTEAFF
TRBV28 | CASSFTGELFF
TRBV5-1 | CASSSGVTEAFF
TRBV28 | CASSAPTNGSPLHF
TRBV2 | CATRRASNTGELFF
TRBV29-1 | CSGGDTEAFF
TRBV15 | CATSRGIAKNIQYF
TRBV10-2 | CASSEGETEAFF
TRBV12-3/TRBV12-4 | CASSLRPAGGPFETQYF
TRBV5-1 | CASSPGQGAMLEKLFF
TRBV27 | CASSHYNEQFF
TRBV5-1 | CASSERLDSYEQYF
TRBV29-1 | CSVGGGLSTEAFF
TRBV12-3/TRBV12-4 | CASSLKGRLSSYNSPLHF
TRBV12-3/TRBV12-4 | CASSAGQNTGELFF
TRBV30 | CAWSGQGVGADTQYF
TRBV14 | CASSQTVYNSPLHF
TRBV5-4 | CASSLMAGGRYEQYF
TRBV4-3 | CASSQDSSLAGAYEQYF
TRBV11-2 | CASSPDRVGGNTEAFF
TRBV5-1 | CASSFSGRDEQFF